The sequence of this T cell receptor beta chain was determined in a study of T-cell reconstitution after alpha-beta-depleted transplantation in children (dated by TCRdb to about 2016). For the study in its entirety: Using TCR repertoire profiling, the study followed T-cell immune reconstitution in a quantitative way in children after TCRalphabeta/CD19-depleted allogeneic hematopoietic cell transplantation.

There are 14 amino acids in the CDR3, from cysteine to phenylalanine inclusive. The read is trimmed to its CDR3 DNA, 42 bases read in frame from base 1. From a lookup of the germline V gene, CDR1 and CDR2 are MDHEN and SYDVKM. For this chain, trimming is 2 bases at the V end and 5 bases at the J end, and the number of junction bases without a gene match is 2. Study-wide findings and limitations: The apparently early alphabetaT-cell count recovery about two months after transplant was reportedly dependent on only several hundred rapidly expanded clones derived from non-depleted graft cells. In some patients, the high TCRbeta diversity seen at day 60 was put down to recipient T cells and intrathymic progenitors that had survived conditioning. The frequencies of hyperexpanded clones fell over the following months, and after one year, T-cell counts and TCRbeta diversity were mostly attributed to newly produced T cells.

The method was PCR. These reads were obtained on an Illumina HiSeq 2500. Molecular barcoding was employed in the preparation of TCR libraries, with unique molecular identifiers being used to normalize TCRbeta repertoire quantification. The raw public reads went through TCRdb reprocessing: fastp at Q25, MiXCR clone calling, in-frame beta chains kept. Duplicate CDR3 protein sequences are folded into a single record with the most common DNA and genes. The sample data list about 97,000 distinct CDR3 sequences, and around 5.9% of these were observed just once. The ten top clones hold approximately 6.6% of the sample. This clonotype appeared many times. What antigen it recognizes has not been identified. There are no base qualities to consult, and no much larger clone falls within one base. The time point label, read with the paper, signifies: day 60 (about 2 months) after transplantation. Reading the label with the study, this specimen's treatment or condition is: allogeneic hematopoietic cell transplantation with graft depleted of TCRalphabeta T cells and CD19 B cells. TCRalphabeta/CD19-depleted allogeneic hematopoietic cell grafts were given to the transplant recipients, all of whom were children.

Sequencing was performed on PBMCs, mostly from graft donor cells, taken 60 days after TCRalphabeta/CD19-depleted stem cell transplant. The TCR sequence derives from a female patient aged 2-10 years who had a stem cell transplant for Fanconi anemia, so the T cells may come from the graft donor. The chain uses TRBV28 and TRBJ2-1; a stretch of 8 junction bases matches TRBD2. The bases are TGTGCCAGCAGTTTACTAGCGGGTAACAATGAGCAGTTCTTC. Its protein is CASSLLAGNNEQFF. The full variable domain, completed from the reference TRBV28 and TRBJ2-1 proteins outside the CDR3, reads DVKVTQSSRYLVKRTGEKVFLECVQDMDHENMFWYRQDPGLGLRLIYFSYDVKMKEKGDIPEGYSVSREKKERFSLILESASTNQTSMYLCASSLLAGNNEQFFGPGTRLTVL.